In terms of frequency, the clone carrying this T cell receptor (beta chain) is medium-sized. Its antigen is unknown. The CDR3 end falls 3 residues outside the read, so it is completed with the germline J gene. Libraries were prepared by immunoSEQ multiplex PCR; TCRdb keeps only in-frame clonotypes and omits some of them. This table holds 12,000 or so clones. This entry belongs to a study of T cells in women clearing cervical HPV infection. This CDR3 is built from 13 residues. Germline assignment: CDR1 SQVTM and CDR2 ANQGSEA. Between the trimmed V and J ends, which lost 6 bases and 1 base, there was a span of 12 bases. Study-wide findings and caveats: A classifier using richness and V gene abundances reached an AUC of 0.83. CIN3+ cases had significantly higher TCR richness than controls; evenness did not differ.

This chain connects TRBV29-1 to TRBJ1-1; D possibly corresponds to TRBD1 (5 bases). The sequence came from a woman between 18 and 70 years old with a cervical HPV16 infection that either progressed to CIN3+ or cleared (not recorded which). Material: blood buffy coat. The CDR3 loop is CSVDMRGNTEAFF. The DNA read from the CDR3 is TGCAGCGTCGACATGAGGGGGAACACTGAA.